Listed below are T cell receptor beta chains from one sample, sequenced in a study of human thymus T cells. Sequencing was performed with immunoSEQ multiplex PCR; in TCRdb, only in-frame clones are kept and a portion is missing. The sample includes roughly 60,000 clones, around 94% seen only once; the top ten take 6%. Sequencing input: blood. These receptors were obtained from a boy younger than two with a congenital heart defect but otherwise immunologically healthy. Both conserved end residues are trimmed from each CDR3. D genes are given only for firm matches.

D gene: .
V gene: TRBV5-1
CDR3 protein: ASSLVSQMSRWGYT

D gene: .
V gene: TRBV2
CDR3 protein: ASKLGTLEETQY

D gene: TRBD1
V gene: TRBV30
CDR3 protein: AGDRGQETQY

D gene: TRBD2
V gene: TRBV9
CDR3 protein: ASSVGLAGGDTQY

D gene: .
V gene: TRBV7-2
CDR3 protein: ASSLTGVSTDTQY

D gene: .
V gene: TRBV11-2
CDR3 protein: ASSSPGQMGGYT

D gene: TRBD2
V gene: TRBV13
CDR3 protein: ASTRLAGGPVEETQY

D gene: .
V gene: TRBV5-1
CDR3 protein: ASSLVAVGNEQF

D gene: .
V gene: TRBV28
CDR3 protein: ASSLANYGYT

D gene: .
V gene: TRBV5-1
CDR3 protein: ASSLDSSYNEQF

D gene: TRBD2
V gene: TRBV7-3
CDR3 protein: ASSLSGLAGGPVTDTQY

D gene: TRBD2
V gene: TRBV5-1
CDR3 protein: ASSKLGGGLAGNSDTQY

D gene: .
V gene: TRBV19
CDR3 protein: ASSIAGMNTEAF

D gene: .
V gene: TRBV6-5
CDR3 protein: ASSYSWDYGYT

D gene: .
V gene: TRBV18
CDR3 protein: ASSPRREYGYT

D gene: .
V gene: TRBV10-1
CDR3 protein: ASSERVGPSHGYT

D gene: TRBD2
V gene: TRBV5-4
CDR3 protein: ASSLRAGNNEQF

D gene: .
V gene: TRBV7-9
CDR3 protein: ASSSRATYEQY

D gene: TRBD2
V gene: TRBV7-9
CDR3 protein: ASSFSGGKGQF

D gene: .
V gene: TRBV29-1
CDR3 protein: SVEYNTGELF

D gene: .
V gene: TRBV7-9
CDR3 protein: ASSPSGASNQPQH

D gene: TRBD2
V gene: TRBV4-2
CDR3 protein: ASSQGRLTSITQETQY

D gene: TRBD1
V gene: TRBV4-2
CDR3 protein: ASSQEFGTGVNIQY

D gene: .
V gene: TRBV7-9
CDR3 protein: ASSLAPHQPQH

D gene: .
V gene: TRBV19
CDR3 protein: ASSIVPTGTGELF

D gene: .
V gene: TRBV4-1
CDR3 protein: ASSQENNEQF

D gene: TRBD2
V gene: TRBV4-1
CDR3 protein: ASSGGTTASYEQY

D gene: TRBD1
V gene: TRBV28
CDR3 protein: ASSSPPTGENEQF

D gene: .
V gene: TRBV7-9
CDR3 protein: ASSPRGVDNYGYT

D gene: TRBD2
V gene: TRBV27
CDR3 protein: ASSLSTGLPTEQY

D gene: TRBD2
V gene: TRBV10-3
CDR3 protein: AISVLAGANSYEQY

D gene: .
V gene: TRBV27
CDR3 protein: ASSQLGYNEETQY

D gene: .
V gene: TRBV5-4
CDR3 protein: ASTSGVHPDTQY

D gene: .
V gene: TRBV6-8
CDR3 protein: ASTEGRGYEQY

D gene: .
V gene: TRBV5-1
CDR3 protein: ASGPEVSTPFYAGSDGAYT

D gene: TRBD1
V gene: TRBV2
CDR3 protein: ASTGTGGTGELF

D gene: .
V gene: TRBV5-4
CDR3 protein: ASSFGPGSYNEQF

D gene: TRBD2
V gene: TRBV5-5
CDR3 protein: ASSLSEREVVDTQY

D gene: .
V gene: TRBV5-4
CDR3 protein: ASSLDNTEAF

D gene: TRBD1
V gene: TRBV7-2
CDR3 protein: ASYTGGSYGYT

D gene: TRBD2
V gene: TRBV7-6
CDR3 protein: ASSWSGRAEDGELF

D gene: TRBD1
V gene: TRBV13
CDR3 protein: ASSSKNPGQGTNEAF

D gene: TRBD2
V gene: TRBV5-1
CDR3 protein: ASRFGLAGGYEQY

D gene: .
V gene: TRBV6-6
CDR3 protein: ASRFHPSAGQPQH